Reported below is one T cell receptor (beta chain). Here immunoSEQ multiplex PCR was the method, and the copy in TCRdb shows in-frame clones only, minus some. The sample carries around 80,000 clones, 80% to 90% recorded once. The data derive from a study of OX40 agonist ivuxolimab in advanced cancers. Study details: Six ivuxolimab dose levels, 0.01 to 10 mg/kg, were given intravenously every 2 weeks. Subjects had a mean age of around 60 years, with a range of about 20 to 85; about 83% were male.

Germline V gives CDR1 SGHNT, CDR2 YYREEE (reference sequence). J gave up 2 bases and V 0 bases, and 3 bases lay outside the gene matches. There are 15 residues in the CDR3. The chain recombines TRBV5-4 with TRBJ2-3; 7 bases match TRBD2. This sample comprised CD4+ or CD8+ T cells sorted from blood, obtained in a trial of the OX40 agonist ivuxolimab. The sequence was collected from an adult with an advanced solid tumor such as melanoma, head and neck, liver or kidney cancer. DNA of the CDR3: TGTGCCAGCAGCTTGGACGGGAGGACCACAGATACGCAGTATTTT. Translated: CASSLDGRTTDTQYF.